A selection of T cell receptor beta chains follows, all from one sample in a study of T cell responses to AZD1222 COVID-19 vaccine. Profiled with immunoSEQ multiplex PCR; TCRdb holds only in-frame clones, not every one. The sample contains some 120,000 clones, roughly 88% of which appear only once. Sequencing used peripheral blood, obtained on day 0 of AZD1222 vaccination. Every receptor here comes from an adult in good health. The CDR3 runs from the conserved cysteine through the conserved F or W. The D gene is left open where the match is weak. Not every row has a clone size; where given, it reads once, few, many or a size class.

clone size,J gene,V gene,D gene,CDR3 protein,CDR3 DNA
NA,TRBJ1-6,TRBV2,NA,CAGRAGGYNSPLHF,TGTGCCGGCCGGGCAGGAGGATATAATTCACCCCTCCACTTT
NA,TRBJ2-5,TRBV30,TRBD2,CAWSGTSGRETQYF,TGTGCCTGGAGCGGGACTAGCGGGAGAGAGACCCAGTACTTC
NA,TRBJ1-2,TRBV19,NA,CASRPDVRVISYGYTF,TGTGCCTCTCGACCCGACGTGAGAGTTATATCCTATGGCTACACCTTC
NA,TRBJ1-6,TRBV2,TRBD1,CASSGFGTGEAPLHF,TGTGCCAGCAGTGGCTTCGGGACAGGGGAGGCACCCCTCCACTTT
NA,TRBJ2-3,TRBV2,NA,CASSEWLQRTDTQYF,TGTGCCAGCAGTGAATGGCTTCAGCGAACAGATACGCAGTATTTT
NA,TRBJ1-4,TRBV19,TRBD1,CASSLLIQGGSEKLFF,TGTGCCAGTAGTCTACTAATACAGGGGGGGAGTGAAAAACTGTTTTTT
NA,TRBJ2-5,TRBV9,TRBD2,CASNNATSWETQYF,TGTGCCAGCAACAATGCGACTAGCTGGGAGACCCAGTACTTC
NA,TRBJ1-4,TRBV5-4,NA,CASSLRTNEKLFF,TGTGCCAGCAGCCTCCGAACTAATGAAAAACTGTTTTTT
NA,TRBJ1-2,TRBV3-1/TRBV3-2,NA,CASSQDSGQRGYGYTF,TGTGCCAGCAGCCAAGACTCAGGACAAAGGGGCTATGGCTACACCTTC
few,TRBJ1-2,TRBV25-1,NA,CASSAEYPGHGYTF,TGTGCCAGCAGTGCCGAATACCCAGGGCATGGCTACACCTTC
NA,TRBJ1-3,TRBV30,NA,CAWGAGKIWLAGNTIYF,TGTGCCTGGGGGGCAGGGAAAATTTGGCTAGCTGGAAACACCATATATTTT
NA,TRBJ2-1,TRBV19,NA,CASTLGGISNEQFF,TGTGCCAGTACCCTGGGCGGGATCAGCAATGAGCAGTTCTTC
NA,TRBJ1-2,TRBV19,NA,CATNRLGYTF,TGTGCCACCAACCGCCTTGGCTACACCTTC
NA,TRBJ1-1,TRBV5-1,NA,CASSFKSRYLSTEAFF,TGCGCCAGCAGTTTTAAGTCGCGGTATTTGAGCACTGAAGCTTTCTTT
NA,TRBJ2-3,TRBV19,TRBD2,CASSTGLADTDTQYF,TGTGCCAGTAGTACGGGACTAGCGGACACAGATACGCAGTATTTT
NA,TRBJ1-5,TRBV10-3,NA,CAISESGHQPQHF,TGTGCCATCAGTGAGTCTGGGCATCAGCCCCAGCATTTT
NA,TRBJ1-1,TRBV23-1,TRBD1,CASSQRTGDTEAFF,TGCGCCAGCAGTCAACGGACAGGGGACACTGAAGCTTTCTTT
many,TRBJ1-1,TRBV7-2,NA,CASSRGYTEAFF,TGTGCCAGCAGCAGGGGTTACACTGAAGCTTTCTTT
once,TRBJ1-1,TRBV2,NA,CASNDRTEAFF,TGTGCCAGCAATGATAGGACTGAAGCTTTCTTT
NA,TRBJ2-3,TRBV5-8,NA,CASSPRIDTQYF,TGTGCCAGCAGCCCTAGGATAGATACGCAGTATTTT
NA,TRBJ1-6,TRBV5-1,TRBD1,CASSSYGQVGDSPLHF,TGCGCCAGCAGCTCTTACGGACAGGTTGGGGATTCACCCCTCCACTTT
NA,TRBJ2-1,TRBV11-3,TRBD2,CASSLGGTSGTTEQFF,TGTGCCAGCAGCTTAGGTGGGACTAGCGGGACTACCGAGCAGTTCTTC
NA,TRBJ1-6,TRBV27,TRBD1,CASSLADRDYSPLHF,TGTGCCAGCAGTTTAGCGGACAGGGATTATTCACCCCTCCACTTT
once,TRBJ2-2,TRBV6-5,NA,CASASWALNTGELFF,TGTGCCAGCGCATCATGGGCTCTTAACACCGGGGAGCTGTTTTTT
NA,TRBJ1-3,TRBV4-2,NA,CASSSAPGGNTIYF,TGTGCCAGCAGCTCAGCACCGGGAGGAAACACCATATATTTT
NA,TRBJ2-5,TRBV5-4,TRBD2,CASSPGTSGGLETQYF,TGTGCCAGCAGCCCAGGGACTAGCGGGGGGTTGGAGACCCAGTACTTC
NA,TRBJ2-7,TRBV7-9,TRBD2,CASSLASGVNEQYF,TGTGCCAGCAGCTTGGCTAGCGGAGTGAACGAGCAGTACTTC
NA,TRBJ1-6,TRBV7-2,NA,CASSLVRDRSSPLHF,TGTGCCAGCAGTCTAGTGCGGGACCGCTCTTCACCCCTCCACTTT
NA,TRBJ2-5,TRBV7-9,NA,CASSRPDRGRETQYF,TGTGCCAGCAGCCGCCCGGACAGAGGACGGGAGACCCAGTACTTC
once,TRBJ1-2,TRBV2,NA,CASSDSFPPDGYTF,TGTGCCAGCAGTGACTCATTCCCCCCTGACGGCTACACCTTC
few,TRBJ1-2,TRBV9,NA,CASSDQWGISGYTF,TGTGCCAGCAGTGACCAATGGGGAATTTCTGGCTACACCTTC
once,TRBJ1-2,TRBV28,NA,CASRPTENYGYTF,TGTGCCAGCAGACCGACAGAAAACTATGGCTACACCTTC
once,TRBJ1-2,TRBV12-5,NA,CASGLGLEFGYTF,TGTGCTAGTGGTTTGGGGCTTGAGTTTGGCTACACCTTC
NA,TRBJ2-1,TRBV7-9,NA,CASSSPVDEQFF,TGTGCCAGCAGCTCGCCTGTCGATGAGCAGTTCTTC
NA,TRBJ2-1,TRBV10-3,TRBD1,CATRDRESREQFF,TGTGCCACCCGGGACAGGGAGTCCCGGGAGCAGTTCTTC
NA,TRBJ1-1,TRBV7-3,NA,CASSLNPGDYTEAFF,TGTGCCAGCAGCTTAAACCCAGGGGATTACACTGAAGCTTTCTTT
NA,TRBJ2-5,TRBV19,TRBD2,CASKVASGRGGKETQYF,TGTGCCAGTAAAGTGGCTAGCGGGAGAGGGGGGAAAGAGACCCAGTACTTC
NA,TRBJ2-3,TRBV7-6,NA,CASSFGGRYTDTQYF,TGTGCCAGCAGCTTTGGCGGGCGTTACACAGATACGCAGTATTTT
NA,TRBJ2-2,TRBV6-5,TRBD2,CASYSGGAHTGELFF,TGTGCCAGTTATAGCGGGGGGGCCCACACCGGGGAGCTGTTTTTT
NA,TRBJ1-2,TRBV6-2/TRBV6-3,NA,CASSYPFGGSNYGYTF,TGTGCCAGCAGTTATCCTTTCGGGGGGAGTAACTATGGCTACACCTTC
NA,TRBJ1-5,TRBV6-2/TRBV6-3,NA,CASSRLTGGNQPQHF,TGTGCCAGCAGTCGCTTAACGGGGGGCAATCAGCCCCAGCATTTT
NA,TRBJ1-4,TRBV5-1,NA,CASSRLQATNEKLFF,TGCGCCAGCAGCCGTCTCCAGGCAACTAATGAAAAACTGTTTTTT